Shown below are 25 T cell receptor beta chains from a single sample sequenced in a study of blood T cell repertoires in COVID-19. The protocol was immunoSEQ multiplex PCR, while the TCRdb copy is restricted to in-frame clones and leaves out a portion. The data hold some 170,000 clones, with about 74% observed a single time. The sequencing input was peripheral blood. These receptors originate from a man aged 55 to 70 with acute or convalescent COVID-19.

The chain uses TRBV11-2 and TRBJ1-4; D remains ambiguous. Germline V gene sequence: CDR1 SGHAT, CDR2 FQNNGV. V gave up 3 bases and J gave up 0 bases, with 11 bases separating them. There are 16 residues in the CDR3. In DNA form, the CDR3 reads TGTGCCAGCAGCTTGTCGGGATTTGCAACTAATGAAAAACTGTTTTTT. Protein sequence: CASSLSGFATNEKLFF.

The chain employs TRBV28 and TRBJ2-1; D perhaps matches TRBD1 (5 bases). CDR1 and CDR2 from the germline V gene are MDHEN and SYDVKM. The CDR3 contains 11 residues. Deletions cut 6 bases from V and 12 bases from J, with 12 bases between. CDR3 DNA: TGTGCCAGCAGCCAGGGTTTTGTGCAGTTCTTC. Translating gives CASSQGFVQFF. Full variable domain (missing parts from reference TRBV28 and TRBJ2-1): DVKVTQSSRYLVKRTGEKVFLECVQDMDHENMFWYRQDPGLGLRLIYFSYDVKMKEKGDIPEGYSVSREKKERFSLILESASTNQTSMYLCASSQGFVQFFGPGTRLTVL.

The chain combines TRBV11-2 with TRBJ1-2; 8 nucleotides align to TRBD1. J lost 2 bases, V lost 0 bases, and 8 bases had no gene match. Germline CDR1 and CDR2: SGHAT and FQNNGV. The CDR3 is 17 amino acids. The CDR3 loop is CASSLDIVAGGNYGYTF. The CDR3 DNA is TGTGCCAGCAGCTTAGATATAGTTGCAGGGGGCAACTATGGCTACACCTTC.

In its sample, this clone was seen a few times. The rearrangement uses TRBV30 and TRBJ1-6; 10 bases align to TRBD1. There are 13 residues in the CDR3. With 5 bases clipped from V and 10 bases from J, the junction kept 5 bases outside the gene matches. Per the germline V gene, CDR1 is GTSNPN and CDR2 is SVGIG (reference sequence). The CDR3 nucleotides read TGTGCCTGGGGACAGGGGGAAAGGTCACCCCTCCACTTT. Translation gives CAWGQGERSPLHF.

The V and J genes are TRBV11-2 and TRBJ2-5; the match to TRBD1 covers 8 bases. The CDR3 has 15 residues. The ends lost 5 bases at V and 4 bases at J; junction bases unmatched: 9. CDR1 SGHAT and CDR2 FQNNGV come from the germline V gene. The CDR3 reads CASSVGTGDGETQYF. DNA of the CDR3: TGTGCCAGCAGCGTAGGGACAGGTGACGGAGAGACCCAGTACTTC.

This sequence joins TRBV14 and TRBJ2-5, with D possibly TRBD1 on 5 matching bases. Looked up from germline, CDR1 is SGHDN and CDR2 is FVKESK. The V end was cut by 8 bases, the J end by 4 bases, with 17 bases between. The CDR3 is 14 amino acids. The chain's CDR3 is CASGPTVGGETQYF. CDR3 bases: TGTGCCAGCGGTCCGACAGTTGGCGGAGAGACCCAGTACTTC.

The chain employs TRBV6-2 or TRBV6-3 and TRBJ2-3; maybe TRBD2 (5 bases). The CDR3 has 16 amino acids. Trimming removed 0 bases at V and 5 bases at J, with 15 bases between. From germline, CDR1 is MNHEY and CDR2 SVGEGT. The CDR3 region has the DNA TGTGCCAGCAGTTACTCGGGAGACGTCGGGGAAGATACGCAGTATTTT. Protein sequence: CASSYSGDVGEDTQYF.

The chain joins TRBV11-2 to TRBJ2-1, with 13 positions matching TRBD2. This CDR3 is built from 16 residues. V was pared by 3 bases and J by 5 bases, with 4 bases of the junction left unmatched. The germline gives CDR1 SGHAT, CDR2 FQNNGV. CDR3 in amino acids: CASSLVTSGGHNEQFF. The CDR3 nucleotides are TGTGCCAGCAGCTTGGTGACTAGCGGGGGGCACAATGAGCAGTTCTTC.

The J gene is TRBJ2-3, the V gene TRBV24-1; 8 nucleotides line up with TRBD1. The CDR3 loop spans 19 amino acids. With V trimmed by 4 bases and J by 1 base, 15 bases remained unmatched. Looked up from germline, CDR1 is KGHDR and CDR2 is SFDVKD. In nucleotides, the CDR3 is TGTGCCACCAGTGACCCCCAGGGGGCGAAAGAGTGGGGCACAGATACGCAGTATTTT. Its translation: CATSDPQGAKEWGTDTQYF.

V usage is TRBV5-4 and J usage is TRBJ2-7; 10 bases align to TRBD1. In germline, CDR1 is SGHNT, CDR2 YYREEE (reference sequence). The CDR3 has 15 amino acids. V trimming: 0 bases; J trimming: 5 bases; junction bases outside the gene matches: 5. DNA of the CDR3: TGTGCCAGCAGCTTGGCCGGGACAGGGGACGACGAGCAGTACTTC. Its translation is CASSLAGTGDDEQYF. Using reference TRBV5-4 and TRBJ2-7 for the parts outside the CDR3, the full variable domain is ETGVTQSPTHLIKTRGQQVTLRCSSQSGHNTVSWYQQALGQGPQFIFQYYREEENGRGNFPPRFSGLQFPNYSSELNVNALELDDSALYLCASSLAGTGDDEQYFGPGTRLTVT.

The count of this clone is one. The J gene is TRBJ2-2, the V gene TRBV7-3, with 8 bases lining up with TRBD1. The germline V gene encodes CDR1 SGHTA and CDR2 FQGTGA. Trimming took 1 base from V and 5 from J; bases not matched to a gene: 0. The CDR3 is made up of 14 amino acids. This CDR3 is CASSLRQGTGELFF. The CDR3 DNA is TGTGCCAGCAGCTTAAGACAGGGGACCGGGGAGCTGTTTTTT.

This chain uses TRBV29-1 with TRBJ2-3; TRBD2 matches 8 bases. This CDR3 spans 13 amino acids. Per the germline V gene, CDR1 is SQVTM and CDR2 is ANQGSEA. Germline trimming cut 4 bases from V and 3 bases from J; bases unmatched to any gene: 3. The CDR3, as DNA: TGCAGCGTTGGTTCGGGGGGGACAGATACGCAGTATTTT. Translation gives CSVGSGGTDTQYF.

The chain carries TRBV4-2 and TRBJ2-6, with 7 bases lining up with TRBD1. Germline CDR1 LGHNA, CDR2 YNFKEQ. J was trimmed by 1 base and V by 4 bases; bases with no gene match: 7. The CDR3 totals 17 residues. The CDR3 sequence is CASSPSFRGSGANVLTF. In DNA, the CDR3 is TGTGCCAGCAGCCCAAGCTTCAGGGGGTCTGGGGCCAACGTCCTGACTTTC.

This chain links TRBV13 with TRBJ2-2; 8 nucleotides line up with TRBD1. V trimming: 5 bases; J trimming: 2 bases; junction bases outside the gene matches: 13. CDR3 length: 18 amino acids. CDR1 is PRHDT, CDR2 FYEKMQ, per germline (reference sequence). CDR3 loop: CASSKDRGRGGNTGELFF. The CDR3 region has the DNA TGTGCCAGCAGCAAAGACAGGGGTAGAGGGGGAAACACCGGGGAGCTGTTTTTT.

The V call is TRBV6-5, the J call TRBJ2-7, with D possibly matching TRBD2 (5 bases). The CDR3 contains 11 residues. Trimming pared 7 bases from V and 6 bases from J, leaving 10 bases between. Germline lookup yields CDR1 MNHEY and CDR2 SVGAGI. CDR3 DNA: TGTGCCAGCACCTACGGGGTCGAGCAGTACTTC. Residues: CASTYGVEQYF.

The V call is TRBV11-2, the J call TRBJ1-5; maybe TRBD1 (5 bases). The CDR3 sequence is 14 residues long. The ends were cut back, 0 bases at V and 7 bases at J, with 10 bases in the middle. Germline V gene data show CDR1 as SGHAT and CDR2 as FQNNGV. CDR3 sequence reads: CASSLDGGDQPQHF. CDR3 DNA sequence: TGTGCCAGCAGCTTAGATGGAGGGGACCAGCCCCAGCATTTT.

This chain links TRBV5-1 with TRBJ2-1; 12 bases are shared with TRBD2. CDR1 SGHRS and CDR2 YFSETQ come from the germline V gene. The CDR3 loop spans 15 amino acids. The ends lost 0 bases at V and 6 bases at J; junction bases unmatched: 1. The CDR3 coding sequence is TGCGCCAGCAGCTTGGGACTAGCGGGGGCCAATGAGCAGTTCTTC. Translating gives CASSLGLAGANEQFF.

The chain is built from TRBV7-8 and TRBJ1-1; D unclear. The germline V gene encodes CDR1 SGHVS and CDR2 FQNEAQ. V was cut by 3 bases and J by 5 bases, with 7 bases left in between. The CDR3 has 12 amino acids. CDR3 sequence (DNA): TGTGCCAGCAGCTTTGGGAGAACTGAAGCTTTCTTT. Translation gives CASSFGRTEAFF. Based on the CDR3 plus reference TRBV7-8 and TRBJ1-1, the full variable domain is GAGVSQSPRYKVAKRGQDVALRCDPISGHVSLFWYQQALGQGPEFLTYFQNEAQLDKSGLPSDRFFAERPEGSVSTLKIQRTQQEDSAVYLCASSFGRTEAFFGQGTRLTVV.

The rearrangement joins TRBV19 to TRBJ2-2; TRBD2 agrees at 9 bases. The CDR3 has 15 amino acids. Germline assignment: CDR1 LNHDA and CDR2 SQIVND (reference sequence). V was pared by 6 bases and J by 4 bases, with 6 bases of the junction left unmatched. CDR3 residues: CASRLAGQVTGELFF. CDR3 coding DNA: TGTGCCAGTAGGCTAGCGGGGCAGGTCACCGGGGAGCTGTTTTTT.

This sequence joins TRBV11-2 and TRBJ2-2; D is ambiguous. V lost 9 bases, J lost 6 bases, and 20 bases lay in between. The CDR3 is 15 amino acids. Germline V CDR1 and CDR2: SGHAT, FQNNGV. CDR3 loop: CASSVVRASSGELFF. The CDR3 DNA reads as TGTGCCAGTTCCGTCGTCCGAGCGAGCTCCGGGGAGCTGTTTTTT. The entire variable domain, with the rest obtained from reference TRBV11-2 and TRBJ2-2, is as follows: EAGVAQSPRYKIIEKRQSVAFWCNPISGHATLYWYQQILGQGPKLLIQFQNNGVVDDSQLPKDRFSAERLKGVDSTLKIQPAKLEDSAVYLCASSVVRASSGELFFGEGSRLTVL.

The gene calls are TRBV5-4 and TRBJ1-2, with D perhaps matching TRBD1 (6 bases). This CDR3 has 16 amino acids. V lost 4 bases and J lost 6, with 22 bases in between. Germline CDR1 is SGHNT and CDR2 is YYREEE (reference sequence). The CDR3 DNA reads TGTGCCAGCAGCGGGAGAGGGGGGGGCGGTTTGGATGGCTACACCTTC. It is translated as CASSGRGGGGLDGYTF.

The chain links TRBV19 to TRBJ2-7, with a tentative D call TRBD2 (6 bases). CDR3 size: 13 residues. V was trimmed by 5 bases and J by 7 bases, leaving 15 bases between them. From germline, CDR1 is LNHDA and CDR2 SQIVND (reference sequence). Here the CDR3 DNA reads TGTGCCAGTAGTGCCAATGGGGCGGGGGAGCAGTACTTC. Protein product: CASSANGAGEQYF.

The chain employs TRBV19 and TRBJ2-7, with 9 bases matching TRBD1. V lost 8 bases and J lost 4; bases outside the gene matches: 6. Germline V gene data show CDR1 as LNHDA and CDR2 as SQIVND (reference sequence). This CDR3 is 13 amino acids long. As DNA, the CDR3 is TGTGCCAGTTCCTGGACAGGGGTATACGAGCAGTACTTC. Translation: CASSWTGVYEQYF.

This chain links TRBV6-5 with TRBJ1-6; the D gene is possibly TRBD1 (5 bases). Germline V lookup: CDR1 MNHEY, CDR2 SVGAGI. The V end was cut by 5 bases, the J end by 7 bases, with 9 bases between. The CDR3 totals 13 residues. The CDR3 sequence: CASSTRGNSPLHF. DNA for the CDR3: TGTGCCAGCAGTACGCGGGGGAATTCACCCCTCCACTTT.

V gene TRBV6-5 combines with J gene TRBJ1-2, with D possibly matching TRBD1 (6 bases). The V and J ends lost 5 bases and 4 bases respectively, with 11 bases between them. Per germline, CDR1 MNHEY and CDR2 SVGAGI. This CDR3 has 13 amino acids. CDR3 DNA sequence: TGTGCCAGCAGTACCGGGACATTCTATGGCTACACCTTC. As protein: CASSTGTFYGYTF.